This T cell receptor beta chain was observed in a study of cytomegalovirus exposure and HLA in healthy donors. Germline CDR1 and CDR2: SNHLY and FYNNEI. V dropped 7 bases and J dropped 1; count of bases not matched to a gene: 7. The CDR3 covers 16 residues. Primers for the PCR totalled 60 Vbeta and 13 Jbeta. Using immunoSEQ multiplex PCR, the repertoire was profiled, and TCRdb retains in-frame clones only, with some absent. The sample yields 60,000 to 65,000 clones, approximately 71% seen once. The chain links TRBV2 to TRBJ2-2; 9 bases are a match to TRBD1. The sample comprised PBMCs. This sequence was found in a man aged 50 or older in good health and CMV-seropositive. The chain's CDR3 is CASNTDRGMNTGELFF. DNA for the CDR3: TGTGCCAGCAATACTGACAGGGGGATGAACACCGGGGAGCTGTTTTTT.